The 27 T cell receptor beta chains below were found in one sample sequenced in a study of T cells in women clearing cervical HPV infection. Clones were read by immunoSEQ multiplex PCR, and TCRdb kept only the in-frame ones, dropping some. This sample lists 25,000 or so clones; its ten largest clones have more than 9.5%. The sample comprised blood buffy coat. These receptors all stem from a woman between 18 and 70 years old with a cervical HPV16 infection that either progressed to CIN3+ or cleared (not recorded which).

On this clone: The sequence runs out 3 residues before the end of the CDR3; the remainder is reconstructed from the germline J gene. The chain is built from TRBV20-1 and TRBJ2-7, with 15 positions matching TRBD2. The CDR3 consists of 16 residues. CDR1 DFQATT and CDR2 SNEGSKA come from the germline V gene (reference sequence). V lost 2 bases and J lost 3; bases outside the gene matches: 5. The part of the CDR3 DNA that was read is TGCAGTGCTAGATCGGGACTAGCGGGAGGTCGCTACGAG. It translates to CSARSGLAGGRYE. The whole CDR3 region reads CSARSGLAGGRYEQYF.

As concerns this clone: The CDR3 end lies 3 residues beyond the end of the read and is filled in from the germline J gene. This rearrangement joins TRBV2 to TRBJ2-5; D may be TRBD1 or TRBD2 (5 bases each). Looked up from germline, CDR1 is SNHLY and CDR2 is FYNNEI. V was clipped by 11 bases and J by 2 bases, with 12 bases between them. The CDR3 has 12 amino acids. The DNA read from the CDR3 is TGTGCCGGAGCAGAGGGGCAAGAGACC. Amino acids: CAGAEGQET. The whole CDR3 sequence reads CAGAEGQETQYF.

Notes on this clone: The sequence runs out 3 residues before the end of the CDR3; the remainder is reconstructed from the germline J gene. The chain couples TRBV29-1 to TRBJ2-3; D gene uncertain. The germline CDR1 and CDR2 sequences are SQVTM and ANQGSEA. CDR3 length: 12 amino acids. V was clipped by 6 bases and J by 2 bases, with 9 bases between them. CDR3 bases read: TGCAGCGTCCACACCATCACAGATACG. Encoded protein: CSVHTITDT. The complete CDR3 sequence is CSVHTITDTQYF.

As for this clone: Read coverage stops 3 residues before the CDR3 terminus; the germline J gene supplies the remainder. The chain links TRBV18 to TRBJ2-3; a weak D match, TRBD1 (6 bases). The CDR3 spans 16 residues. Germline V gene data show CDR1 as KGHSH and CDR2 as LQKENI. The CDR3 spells CASSLVRGRGGEPQYF. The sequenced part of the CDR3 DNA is TGTGCCAGCTCACTGGTCAGGGGCCGGGGCGGAGAGCCG.

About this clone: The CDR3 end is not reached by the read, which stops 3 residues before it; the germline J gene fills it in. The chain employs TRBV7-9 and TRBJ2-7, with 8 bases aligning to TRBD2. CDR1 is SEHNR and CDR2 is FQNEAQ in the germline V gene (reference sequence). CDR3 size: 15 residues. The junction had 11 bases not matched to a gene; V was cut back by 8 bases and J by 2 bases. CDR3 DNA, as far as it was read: TGTGCCAGCGGACCTCCACCGGGACTAGCCTACGAG. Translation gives CASGPPPGLAYE. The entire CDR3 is CASGPPPGLAYEQYF.

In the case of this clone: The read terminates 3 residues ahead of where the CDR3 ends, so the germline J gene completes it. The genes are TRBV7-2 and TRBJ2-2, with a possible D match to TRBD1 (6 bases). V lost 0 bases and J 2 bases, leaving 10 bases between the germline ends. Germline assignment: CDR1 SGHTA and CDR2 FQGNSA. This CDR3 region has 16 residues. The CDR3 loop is CASSLAAQGNTGELFF. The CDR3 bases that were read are TGTGCCAGCAGCTTAGCCGCACAGGGCAACACCGGGGAG.

The sequenced CDR3 bases are TGCAGTGCTAGAGGTGCTAGCGGGTTATACGAG. Residues: CSARGASGLYE. The whole CDR3 protein is CSARGASGLYEQYF. This chain connects TRBV20-1 to TRBJ2-7; 8 positions agree with TRBD2. The observed sequence ends 3 residues before the CDR3 terminus, with the missing tail filled in from the germline J gene. Germline V gene sequence: CDR1 DFQATT, CDR2 SNEGSKA (reference sequence). J gave up 4 bases and V 1 base, and 6 bases lay outside the gene matches. The CDR3 consists of 14 residues.

This CDR3 is CASSLVPGSTDTQYF. Partial CDR3 DNA: TGTGCCAGCAGCTTAGTCCCGGGGAGCACAGATACG. This chain connects TRBV7-3 to TRBJ2-3; the D gene is possibly TRBD2 (5 bases). The read comes to an end 3 residues before the CDR3 does, leaving the germline J gene to fill in the end. The V and J ends lost 2 bases and 0 bases respectively, with 9 bases between them. Germline V gene sequence: CDR1 SGHTA, CDR2 FQGTGA. This CDR3 has 15 residues.

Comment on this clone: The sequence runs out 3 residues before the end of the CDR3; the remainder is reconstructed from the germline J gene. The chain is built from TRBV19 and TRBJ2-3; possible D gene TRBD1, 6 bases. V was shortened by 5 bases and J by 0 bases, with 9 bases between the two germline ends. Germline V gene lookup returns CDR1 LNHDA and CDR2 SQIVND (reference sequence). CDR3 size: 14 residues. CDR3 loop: CASSLRGSTDTQYF. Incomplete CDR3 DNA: TGTGCCAGTAGTCTCAGGGGTAGCACAGATACG.

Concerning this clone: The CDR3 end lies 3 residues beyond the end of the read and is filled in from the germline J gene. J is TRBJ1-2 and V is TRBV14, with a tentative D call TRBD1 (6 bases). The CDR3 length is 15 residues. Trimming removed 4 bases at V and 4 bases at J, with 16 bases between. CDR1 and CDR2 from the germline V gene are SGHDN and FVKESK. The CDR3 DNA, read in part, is TGTGCCAGCAGCCCCCTGACAGGTGTGGCCTATGGC. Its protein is CASSPLTGVAYG. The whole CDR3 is CASSPLTGVAYGYTF.

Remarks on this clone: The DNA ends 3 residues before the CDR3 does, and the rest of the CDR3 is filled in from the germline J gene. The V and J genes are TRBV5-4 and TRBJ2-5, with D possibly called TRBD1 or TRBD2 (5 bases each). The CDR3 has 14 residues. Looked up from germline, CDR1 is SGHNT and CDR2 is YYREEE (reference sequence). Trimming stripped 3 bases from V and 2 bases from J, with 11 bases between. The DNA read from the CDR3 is TGTGCCAGCAGCTGGGAGACAGAACAAGAGACC. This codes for CASSWETEQET. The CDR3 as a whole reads CASSWETEQETQYF.

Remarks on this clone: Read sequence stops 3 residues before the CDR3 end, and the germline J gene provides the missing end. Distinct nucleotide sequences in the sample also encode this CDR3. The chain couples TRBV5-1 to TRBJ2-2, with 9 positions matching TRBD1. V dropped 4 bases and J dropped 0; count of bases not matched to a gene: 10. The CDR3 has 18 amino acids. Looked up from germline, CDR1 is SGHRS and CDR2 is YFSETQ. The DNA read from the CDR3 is TGCGCCAGCAGCGGCTGGGACAGGGAAGGCTCGAACACCGGGGAG. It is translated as CASSGWDREGSNTGE. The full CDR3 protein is CASSGWDREGSNTGELFF.

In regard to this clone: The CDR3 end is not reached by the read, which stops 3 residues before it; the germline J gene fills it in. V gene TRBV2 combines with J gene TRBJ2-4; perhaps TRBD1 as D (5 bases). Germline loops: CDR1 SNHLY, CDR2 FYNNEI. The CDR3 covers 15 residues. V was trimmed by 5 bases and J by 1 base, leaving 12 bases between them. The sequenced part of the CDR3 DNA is TGTGCCAGCAGTAATGGGGCCCCCGCCAAAAACATT. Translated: CASSNGAPAKNI. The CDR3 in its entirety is CASSNGAPAKNIQYF.

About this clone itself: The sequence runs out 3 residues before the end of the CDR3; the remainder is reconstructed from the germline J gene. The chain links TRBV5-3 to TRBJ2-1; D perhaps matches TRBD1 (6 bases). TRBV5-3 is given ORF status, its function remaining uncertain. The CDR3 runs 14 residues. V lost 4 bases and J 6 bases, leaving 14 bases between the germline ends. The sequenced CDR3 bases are TGTGCCAGAAGCCCGATTCCACAGGGCAATGAG. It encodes CARSPIPQGNE. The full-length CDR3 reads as CARSPIPQGNEQFF.

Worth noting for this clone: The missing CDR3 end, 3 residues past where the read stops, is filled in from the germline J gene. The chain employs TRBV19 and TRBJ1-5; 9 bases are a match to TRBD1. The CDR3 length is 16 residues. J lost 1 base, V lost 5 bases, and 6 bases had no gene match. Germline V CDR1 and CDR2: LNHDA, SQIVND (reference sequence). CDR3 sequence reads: CASSALDRGSNQPQHF. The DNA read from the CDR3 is TGTGCCAGTAGTGCCCTGGACAGGGGCAGCAATCAGCCC.

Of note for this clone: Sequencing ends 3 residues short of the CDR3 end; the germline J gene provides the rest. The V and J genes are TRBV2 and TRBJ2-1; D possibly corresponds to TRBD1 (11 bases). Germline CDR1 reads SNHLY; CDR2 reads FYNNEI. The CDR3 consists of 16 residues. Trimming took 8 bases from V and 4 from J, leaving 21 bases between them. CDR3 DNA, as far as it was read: TGTGCCAGCGGGACAGGGGGGACTAGCGCTTACAATGAG. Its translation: CASGTGGTSAYNE. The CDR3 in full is CASGTGGTSAYNEQFF.

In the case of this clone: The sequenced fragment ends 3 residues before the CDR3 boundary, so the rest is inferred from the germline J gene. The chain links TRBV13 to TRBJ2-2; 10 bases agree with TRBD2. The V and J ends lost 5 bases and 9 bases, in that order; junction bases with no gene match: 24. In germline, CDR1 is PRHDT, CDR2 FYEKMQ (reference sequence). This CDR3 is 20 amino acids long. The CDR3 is CASSPSGQGMTSGPRWELFF. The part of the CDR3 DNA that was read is TGTGCCAGCAGCCCATCCGGACAGGGAATGACTAGCGGGCCGCGGTGGGAG.

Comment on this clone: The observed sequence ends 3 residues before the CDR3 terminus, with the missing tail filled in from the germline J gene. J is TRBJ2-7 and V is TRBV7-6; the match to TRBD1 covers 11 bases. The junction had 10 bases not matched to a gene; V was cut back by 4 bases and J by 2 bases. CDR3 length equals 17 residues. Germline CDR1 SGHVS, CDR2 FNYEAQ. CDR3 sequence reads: CASSSITRDRGTYEQYF. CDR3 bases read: TGTGCCAGCAGCTCCATTACCCGGGACAGGGGGACCTACGAG.

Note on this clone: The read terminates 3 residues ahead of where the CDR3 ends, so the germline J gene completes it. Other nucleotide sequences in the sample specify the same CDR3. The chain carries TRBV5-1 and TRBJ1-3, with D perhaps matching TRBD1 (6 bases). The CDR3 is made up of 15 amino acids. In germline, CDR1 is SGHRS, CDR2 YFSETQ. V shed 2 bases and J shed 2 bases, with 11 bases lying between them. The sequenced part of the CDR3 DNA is TGCGCCAGCAGCTTCAGGGGAGTTCCTGGAAACACC. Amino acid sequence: CASSFRGVPGNT. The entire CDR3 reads CASSFRGVPGNTIYF.

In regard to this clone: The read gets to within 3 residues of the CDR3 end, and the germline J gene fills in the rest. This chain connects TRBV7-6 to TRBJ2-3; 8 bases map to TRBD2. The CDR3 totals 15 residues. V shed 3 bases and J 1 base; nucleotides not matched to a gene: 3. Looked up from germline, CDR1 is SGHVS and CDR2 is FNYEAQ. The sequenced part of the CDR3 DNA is TGTGCCAGCAGCTTGGTCGGGGGGGGCACAGATACG. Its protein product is CASSLVGGGTDT. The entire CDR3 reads CASSLVGGGTDTQYF.

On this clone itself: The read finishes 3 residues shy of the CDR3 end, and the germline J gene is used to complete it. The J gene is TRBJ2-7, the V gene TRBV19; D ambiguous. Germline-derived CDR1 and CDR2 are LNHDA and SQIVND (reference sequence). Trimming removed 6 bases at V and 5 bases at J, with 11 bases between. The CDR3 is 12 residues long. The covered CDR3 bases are TGTGCCAGTAGCCCCGGTCATGACGAG. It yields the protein CASSPGHDE. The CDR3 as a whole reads CASSPGHDEQYF.

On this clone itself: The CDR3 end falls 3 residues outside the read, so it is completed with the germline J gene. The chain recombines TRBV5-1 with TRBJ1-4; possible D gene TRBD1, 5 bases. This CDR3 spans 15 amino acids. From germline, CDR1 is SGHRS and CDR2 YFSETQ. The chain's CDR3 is CASSLEESGANVLFF. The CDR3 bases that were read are TGCGCCAGCAGCTTGGAAGAATCTGGGGCCAACGTA. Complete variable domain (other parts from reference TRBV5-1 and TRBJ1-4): KAGVTQTPRYLIKTRGQQVTLSCSPISGHRSVSWYQQTPGQGLQFLFEYFSETQRNKGNFPGRFSGRQFSNSRSEMNVSTLELGDSALYLCASSLEESGANVLFFGSGTQLSVL.

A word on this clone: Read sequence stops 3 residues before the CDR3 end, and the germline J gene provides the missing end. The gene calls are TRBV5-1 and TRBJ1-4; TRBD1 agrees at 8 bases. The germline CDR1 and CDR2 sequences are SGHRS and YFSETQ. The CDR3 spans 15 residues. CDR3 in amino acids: CASSLQGGDNSPLFF. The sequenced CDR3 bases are TGCGCCAGCAGCCTACAGGGGGGGGATAATTCACCA.

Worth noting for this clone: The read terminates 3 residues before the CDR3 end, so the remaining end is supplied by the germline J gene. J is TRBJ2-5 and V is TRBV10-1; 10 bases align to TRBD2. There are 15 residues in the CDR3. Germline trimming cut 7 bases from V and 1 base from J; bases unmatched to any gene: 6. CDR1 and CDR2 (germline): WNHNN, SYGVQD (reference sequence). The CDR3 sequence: CASILAGVIQETQYF. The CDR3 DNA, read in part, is TGCGCCAGCATCCTAGCGGGAGTGATCCAAGAGACC.

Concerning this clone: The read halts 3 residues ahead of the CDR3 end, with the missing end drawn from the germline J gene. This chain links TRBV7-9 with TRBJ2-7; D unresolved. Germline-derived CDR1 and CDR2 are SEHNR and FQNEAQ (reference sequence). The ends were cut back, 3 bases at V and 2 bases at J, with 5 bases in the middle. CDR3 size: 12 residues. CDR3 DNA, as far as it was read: TGTGCCAGCAGCTTCAAGGCCTACGAG. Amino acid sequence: CASSFKAYE. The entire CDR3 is CASSFKAYEQYF.

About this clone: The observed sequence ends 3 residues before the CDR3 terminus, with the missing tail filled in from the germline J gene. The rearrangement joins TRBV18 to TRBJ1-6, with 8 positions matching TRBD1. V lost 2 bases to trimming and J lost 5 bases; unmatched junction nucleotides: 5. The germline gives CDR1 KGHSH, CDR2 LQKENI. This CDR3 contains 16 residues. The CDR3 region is CASSPSSDRDNSPLHF. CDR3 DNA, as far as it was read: TGTGCCAGCTCACCAAGTTCGGACAGGGATAATTCACCC.

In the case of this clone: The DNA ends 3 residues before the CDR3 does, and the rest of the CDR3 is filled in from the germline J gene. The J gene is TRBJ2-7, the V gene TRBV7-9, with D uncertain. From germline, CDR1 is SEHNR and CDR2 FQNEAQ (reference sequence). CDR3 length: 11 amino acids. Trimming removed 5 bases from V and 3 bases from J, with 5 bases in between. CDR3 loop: CASSPNYEQYF. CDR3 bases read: TGTGCCAGCAGCCCCAACTACGAG.